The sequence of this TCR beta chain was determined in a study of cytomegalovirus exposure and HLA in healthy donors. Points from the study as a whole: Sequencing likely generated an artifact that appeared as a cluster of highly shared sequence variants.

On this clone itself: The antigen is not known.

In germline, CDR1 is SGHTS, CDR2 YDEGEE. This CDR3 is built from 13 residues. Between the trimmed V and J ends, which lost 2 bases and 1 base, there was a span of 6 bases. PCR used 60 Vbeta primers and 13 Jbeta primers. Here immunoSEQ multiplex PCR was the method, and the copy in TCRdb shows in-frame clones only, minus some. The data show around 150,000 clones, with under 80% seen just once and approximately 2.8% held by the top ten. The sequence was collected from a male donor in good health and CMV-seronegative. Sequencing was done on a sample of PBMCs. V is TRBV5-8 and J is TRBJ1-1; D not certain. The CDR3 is CASSFHKNTEAFF. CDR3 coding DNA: TGTGCCAGCAGCTTCCACAAGAACACTGAAGCTTTCTTT. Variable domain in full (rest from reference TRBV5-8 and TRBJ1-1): EAGVTQSPTHLIKTRGQQATLRCSPISGHTSVYWYQQALGLGLQFLLWYDEGEERNRGNFPPRFSGRQFPNYSSELNVNALELEDSALYLCASSFHKNTEAFFGQGTRLTVV.